The T cell receptor (beta chain) under discussion was sequenced for a study of naive and memory T cell subsets. Broader study findings: Especially in CD8 cells, naive repertoires contained a few larger clonotypes, possibly CD45RA-re-expressing memory cells.

The beta constant-region primer was an equimolar mix of two oligonucleotides covering TRBC1 and TRBC2. Nested alpha and beta constant-region primers with the SP2 primer drove four PCR rounds on ligated cDNA. An oligonucleotide with the SP2 primer and a 12-nucleotide UMI was ligated to the cDNA 3' end. TCRdb itself ran the UMI-ligation and nested PCR reads through MiXCR, one entry per CDR3 protein. The data show 80,000 to 95,000 distinct CDR3 sequences, with 9% seen just once and approximately 1.1% held by the top ten. After CD4 positive bead selection, the CD4-negative fraction gave CD8 T cells. There are a few counts of this clonotype. Its antigen remains unidentified. The germline gives CDR1 DFQATT, CDR2 SNEGSKA (reference sequence). This CDR3 is 20 amino acids long. Between the trimmed V and J ends, which lost 1 base and 5 bases, there was a span of 29 bases.

Sequencing was carried out using naive CD8+ T cells from blood. The chain recombines TRBV20-1 with TRBJ1-4, with D maybe TRBD1 (5 bases). The receptor's source is a human donor in good health. The CDR3 coding sequence is TGCAGTGCTAGAGGGAGCGGGGTCCAGGGTCTTGCAAAGAGGAATGAAAAACTGTTTTTT. As protein: CSARGSGVQGLAKRNEKLFF.